This T cell receptor beta chain was identified during a study of beta chain features in type 1 diabetes. Each population that was sorted was more than 95% pure. General study findings and limits: Sequencing of cDNA might inflate the share of cells that strongly express TCR. Moderately but significantly shorter TCRB CDR3s were found in Type 1 diabetes patients in all four CD4+ subsets. When VDJ junctions were examined, type 1 diabetes patients showed fewer insertions and more deletions.

On this clone itself: The antigen remains undetermined.

The CDR3 consists of 17 residues. Germline CDR1 GTSNPN, CDR2 SVGIG (reference sequence). Trimming removed 0 bases from V and 1 base from J; junction bases left unmatched: 4. As every portion of the isolated RNA was reverse transcribed, the sequencing read expressed TCRB transcripts. TCRdb's copy holds only in-frame clones and misses some; the assay was immunoSEQ multiplex PCR. Of roughly 330,000 clones in the sample, 13% were seen once. The chain links TRBV30 to TRBJ2-1; 12 bases map to TRBD2. The clonotype comes from a woman younger than 35 with type 1 diabetes. Specimen: naive CD4+ T cells from blood. Written as DNA, the CDR3 is TGTGCCTGGAGTGTAGCCGGGACTAGCGGGTCCTACAATGAGCAGTTCTTC. It codes for CAWSVAGTSGSYNEQFF.